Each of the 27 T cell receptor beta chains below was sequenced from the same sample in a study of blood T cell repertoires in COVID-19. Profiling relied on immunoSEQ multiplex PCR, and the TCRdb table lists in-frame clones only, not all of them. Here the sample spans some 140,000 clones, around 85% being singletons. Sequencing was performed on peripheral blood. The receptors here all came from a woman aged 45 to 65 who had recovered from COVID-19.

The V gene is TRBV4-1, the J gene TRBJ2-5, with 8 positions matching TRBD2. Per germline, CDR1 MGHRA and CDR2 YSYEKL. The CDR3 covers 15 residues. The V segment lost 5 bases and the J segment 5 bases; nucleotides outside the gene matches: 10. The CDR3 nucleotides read TGCGCCAGCAGCTCGGGAGCGGGGGATTTTGAGACCCAGTACTTC. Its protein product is CASSSGAGDFETQYF.

CDR3 residues: CASSSIQGAGSYEQYF. CDR3 bases: TGTGCCAGCAGCTCGATACAGGGAGCAGGAAGCTACGAGCAGTACTTC. V and J are TRBV11-2 and TRBJ2-7; TRBD1 might be the D (6 bases). Germline loops: CDR1 SGHAT, CDR2 FQNNGV. CDR3 length equals 16 residues. Trimming shortened V by 4 bases and J by 3 bases, and 19 bases separated the two germline ends.

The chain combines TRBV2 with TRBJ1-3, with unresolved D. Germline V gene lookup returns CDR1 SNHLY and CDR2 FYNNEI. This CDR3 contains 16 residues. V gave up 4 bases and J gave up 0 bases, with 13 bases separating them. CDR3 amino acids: CASSGNPVSSGNTIYF. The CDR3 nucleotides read TGTGCCAGCAGTGGTAATCCGGTGAGCTCTGGAAACACCATATATTTT.

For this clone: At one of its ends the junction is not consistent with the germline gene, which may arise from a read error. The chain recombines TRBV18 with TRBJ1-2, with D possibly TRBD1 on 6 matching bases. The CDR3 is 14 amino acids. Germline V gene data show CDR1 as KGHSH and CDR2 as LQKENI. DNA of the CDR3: TGTGCCAGCTCGCCACGGCAGGGGAACTATGGCTACACCTTC. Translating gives CASSPRQGNYGYTF.

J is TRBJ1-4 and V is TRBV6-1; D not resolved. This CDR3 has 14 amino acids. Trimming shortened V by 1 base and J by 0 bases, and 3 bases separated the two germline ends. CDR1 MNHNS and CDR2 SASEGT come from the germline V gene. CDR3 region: CASSEGPTNEKLFF. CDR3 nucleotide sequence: TGTGCCAGCAGTGAAGGGCCAACTAATGAAAAACTGTTTTTT.

The CDR3 nucleotides are TGTGCCAGCAGCTTAGCGGCCCTAGCGGGAGTGTATGAGCAGTTCTTC. Encoded protein: CASSLAALAGVYEQFF. The chain links TRBV7-2 to TRBJ2-1; TRBD2 matches 10 bases. Germline CDR1 reads SGHTA; CDR2 reads FQGNSA. Unmatched junction bases numbered 7, after V lost 0 bases and J lost 8 bases. This CDR3 has 16 amino acids.

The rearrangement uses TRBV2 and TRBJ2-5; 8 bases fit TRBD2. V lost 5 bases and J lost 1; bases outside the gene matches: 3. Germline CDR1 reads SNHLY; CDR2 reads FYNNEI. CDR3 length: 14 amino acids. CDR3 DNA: TGTGCCAGCAGTCGACTAGCGCTCCAAGAGACCCAGTACTTC. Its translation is CASSRLALQETQYF.

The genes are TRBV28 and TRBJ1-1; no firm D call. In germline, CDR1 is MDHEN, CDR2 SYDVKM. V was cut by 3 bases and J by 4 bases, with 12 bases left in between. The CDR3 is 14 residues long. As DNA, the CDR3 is TGTGCCAGCAGTTTGTTGGAGCCGAGCACTGAAGCTTTCTTT. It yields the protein CASSLLEPSTEAFF.

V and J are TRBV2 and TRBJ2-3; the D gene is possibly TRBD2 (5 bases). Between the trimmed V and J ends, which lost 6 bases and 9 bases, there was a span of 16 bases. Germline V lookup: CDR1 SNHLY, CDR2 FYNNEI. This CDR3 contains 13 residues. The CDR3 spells CASSSERESTQYF. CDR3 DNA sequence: TGTGCCAGCAGCAGCGAAAGGGAGTCGACGCAGTATTTT.

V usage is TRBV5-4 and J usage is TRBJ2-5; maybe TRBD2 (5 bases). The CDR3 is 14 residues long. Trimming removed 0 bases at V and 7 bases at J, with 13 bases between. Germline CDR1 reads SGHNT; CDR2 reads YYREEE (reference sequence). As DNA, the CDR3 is TGTGCCAGCAGCTTGGGGCGCGGCGAGGGGACCCAGTACTTC. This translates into CASSLGRGEGTQYF. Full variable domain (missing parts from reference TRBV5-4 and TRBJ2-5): ETGVTQSPTHLIKTRGQQVTLRCSSQSGHNTVSWYQQALGQGPQFIFQYYREEENGRGNFPPRFSGLQFPNYSSELNVNALELDDSALYLCASSLGRGEGTQYFGPGTRLLVL.

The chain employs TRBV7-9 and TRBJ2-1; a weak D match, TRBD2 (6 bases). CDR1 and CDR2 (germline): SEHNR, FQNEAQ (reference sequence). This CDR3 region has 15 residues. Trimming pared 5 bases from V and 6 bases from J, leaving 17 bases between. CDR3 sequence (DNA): TGTGCCAGCAGCCCCGGGACTTCACTTTCCAATGAGCAGTTCTTC. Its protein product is CASSPGTSLSNEQFF.

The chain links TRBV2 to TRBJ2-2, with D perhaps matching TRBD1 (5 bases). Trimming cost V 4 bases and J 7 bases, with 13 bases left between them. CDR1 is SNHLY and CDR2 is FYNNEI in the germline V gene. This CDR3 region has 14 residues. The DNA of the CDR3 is TGTGCCAGCAGTGTATTAGGGGCAAACGGGGAGCTGTTTTTT. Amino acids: CASSVLGANGELFF.

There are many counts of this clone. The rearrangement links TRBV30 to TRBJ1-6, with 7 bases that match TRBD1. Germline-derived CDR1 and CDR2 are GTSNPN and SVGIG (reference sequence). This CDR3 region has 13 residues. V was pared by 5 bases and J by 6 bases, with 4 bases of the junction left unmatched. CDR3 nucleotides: TGTGCCTGGGAACAGGGGACTAATTCACCCCTCCACTTT. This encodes CAWEQGTNSPLHF.

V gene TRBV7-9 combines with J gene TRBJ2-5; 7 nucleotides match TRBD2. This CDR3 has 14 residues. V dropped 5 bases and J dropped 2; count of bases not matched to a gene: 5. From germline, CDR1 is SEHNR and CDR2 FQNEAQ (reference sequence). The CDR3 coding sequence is TGTGCCAGCAGCCCCTGGGGGGGTCAAGAGACCCAGTACTTC. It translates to CASSPWGGQETQYF.

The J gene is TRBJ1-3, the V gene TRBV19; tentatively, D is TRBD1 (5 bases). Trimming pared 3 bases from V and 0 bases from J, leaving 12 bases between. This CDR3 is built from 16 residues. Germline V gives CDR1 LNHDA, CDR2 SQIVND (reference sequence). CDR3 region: CASSIEDTYSGNTIYF. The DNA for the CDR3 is TGTGCCAGTAGTATCGAGGACACTTACTCTGGAAACACCATATATTTT.

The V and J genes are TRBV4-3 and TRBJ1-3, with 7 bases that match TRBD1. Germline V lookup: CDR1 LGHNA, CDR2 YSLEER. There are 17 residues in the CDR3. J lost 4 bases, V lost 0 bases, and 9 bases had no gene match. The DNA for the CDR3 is TGCGCCAGCAGCCAAGATCCGGAGGGGGCGAAAGGAAACACCATATATTTT. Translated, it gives CASSQDPEGAKGNTIYF.

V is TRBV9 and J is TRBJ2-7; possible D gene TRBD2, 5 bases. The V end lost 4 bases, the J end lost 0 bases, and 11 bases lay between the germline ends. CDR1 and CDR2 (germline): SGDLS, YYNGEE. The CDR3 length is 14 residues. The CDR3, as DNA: TGTGCCAGCAGCCCGTGGAGGAGCTCCTACGAGCAGTACTTC. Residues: CASSPWRSSYEQYF.

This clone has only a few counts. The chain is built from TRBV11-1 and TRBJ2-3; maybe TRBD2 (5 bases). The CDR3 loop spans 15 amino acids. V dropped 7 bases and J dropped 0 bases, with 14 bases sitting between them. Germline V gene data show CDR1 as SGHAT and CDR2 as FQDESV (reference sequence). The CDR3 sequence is CASTQGRGSTDTQYF. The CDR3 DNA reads TGTGCCAGCACCCAAGGCCGGGGAAGCACAGATACGCAGTATTTT.

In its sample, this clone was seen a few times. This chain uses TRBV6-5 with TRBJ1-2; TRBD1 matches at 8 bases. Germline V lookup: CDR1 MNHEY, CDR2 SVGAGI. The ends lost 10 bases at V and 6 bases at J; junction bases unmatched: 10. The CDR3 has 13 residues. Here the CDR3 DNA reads TGTGCCATCTACCGGGGGACAGGCCATGGCTACACCTTC. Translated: CAIYRGTGHGYTF.

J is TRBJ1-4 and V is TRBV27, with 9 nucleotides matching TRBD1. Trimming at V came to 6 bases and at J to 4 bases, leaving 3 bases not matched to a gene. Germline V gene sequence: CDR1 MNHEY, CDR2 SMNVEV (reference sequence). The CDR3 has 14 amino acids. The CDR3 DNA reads TGTGCCAGCAGGGAGGGACAGGGTAATGAAAAACTGTTTTTT. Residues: CASREGQGNEKLFF.

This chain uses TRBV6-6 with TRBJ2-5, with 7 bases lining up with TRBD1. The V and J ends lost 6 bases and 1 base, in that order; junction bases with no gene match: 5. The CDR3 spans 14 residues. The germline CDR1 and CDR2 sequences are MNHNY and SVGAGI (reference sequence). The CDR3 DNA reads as TGTGCCAGCAGCATATGGGACAGCCAAGAGACCCAGTACTTC. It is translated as CASSIWDSQETQYF.

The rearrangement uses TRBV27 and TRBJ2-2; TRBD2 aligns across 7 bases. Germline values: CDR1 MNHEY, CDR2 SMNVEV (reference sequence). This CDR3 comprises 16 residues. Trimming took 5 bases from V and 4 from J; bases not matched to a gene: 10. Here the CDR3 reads CASSRAGTRLTGELFF. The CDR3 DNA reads TGTGCCAGCAGTAGAGCGGGGACCCGCCTCACCGGGGAGCTGTTTTTT.

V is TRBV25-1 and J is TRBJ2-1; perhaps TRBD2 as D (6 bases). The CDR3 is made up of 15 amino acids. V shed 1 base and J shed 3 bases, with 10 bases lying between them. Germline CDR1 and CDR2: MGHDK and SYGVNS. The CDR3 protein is CASSEWVTSYNEQFF. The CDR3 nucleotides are TGTGCCAGCAGTGAATGGGTGACTAGCTACAATGAGCAGTTCTTC.

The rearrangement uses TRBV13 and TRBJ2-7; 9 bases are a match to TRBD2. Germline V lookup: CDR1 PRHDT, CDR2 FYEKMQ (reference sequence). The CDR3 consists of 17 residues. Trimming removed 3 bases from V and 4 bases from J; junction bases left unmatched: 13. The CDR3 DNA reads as TGTGCCAGCAGCTTGAATGCTCGGGGACTAGCTCCTTACGAGCAGTACTTC. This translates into CASSLNARGLAPYEQYF.

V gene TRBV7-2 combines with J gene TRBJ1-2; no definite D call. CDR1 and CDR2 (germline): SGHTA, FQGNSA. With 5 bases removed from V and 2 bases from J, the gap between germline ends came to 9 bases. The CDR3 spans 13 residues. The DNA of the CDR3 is TGTGCCAGCAGCCAAAGCGGGAACTATGGCTACACCTTC. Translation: CASSQSGNYGYTF.

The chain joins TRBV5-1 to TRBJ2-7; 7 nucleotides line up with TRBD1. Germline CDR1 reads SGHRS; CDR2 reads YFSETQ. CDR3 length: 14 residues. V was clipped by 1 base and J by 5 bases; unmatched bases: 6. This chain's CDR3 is CASSLNIGGNEQYF. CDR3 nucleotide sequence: TGCGCCAGCAGCTTGAACATAGGGGGCAACGAGCAGTACTTC.

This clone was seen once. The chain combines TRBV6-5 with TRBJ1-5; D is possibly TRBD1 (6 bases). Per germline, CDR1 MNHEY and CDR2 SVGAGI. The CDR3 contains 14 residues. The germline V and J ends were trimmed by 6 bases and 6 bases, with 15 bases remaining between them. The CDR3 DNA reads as TGTGCCAGCAGCCTAAACAGGGTTGGTCAGCCCCAGCATTTT. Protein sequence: CASSLNRVGQPQHF.